This TCR beta chain was profiled in a study of blood T cell repertoires in COVID-19. The ends were cut back, 4 bases at V and 7 bases at J, with 11 bases in the middle. The CDR3 loop spans 12 amino acids. CDR1 and CDR2 from the germline V gene are SNHLY and FYNNEI. The table came from immunoSEQ multiplex PCR; TCRdb's copy has only in-frame clones and leaves some out. This table has approximately 230,000 clones, about 80% appearing once. This receptor was identified in a man older than 75 with acute or convalescent COVID-19. Sequencing was performed on peripheral blood. This chain links TRBV2 with TRBJ2-7, with D perhaps matching TRBD1 (6 bases). The CDR3 DNA is TGTGCCAGCAGTGGGGACATGGGGGAGCAGTACTTC. It translates to CASSGDMGEQYF. The variable domain in full, completed from reference TRBV2 and TRBJ2-7, reads EPEVTQTPSHQVTQMGQEVILRCVPISNHLYFYWYRQILGQKVEFLVSFYNNEISEKSEIFDDQFSVERPDGSNFTLKIRSTKLEDSAMYFCASSGDMGEQYFGPGTRLTVT.